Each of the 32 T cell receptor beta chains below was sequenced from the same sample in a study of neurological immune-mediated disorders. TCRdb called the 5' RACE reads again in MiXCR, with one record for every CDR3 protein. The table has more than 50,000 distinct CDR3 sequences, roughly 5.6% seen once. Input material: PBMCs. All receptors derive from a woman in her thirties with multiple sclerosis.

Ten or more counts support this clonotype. Written as DNA, the CDR3 is TGTGCCACCAGCAGAGATGCGGCGGCGTACAATGAGCAGTTCTTC. Its protein product is CATSRDAAAYNEQFF. The rearrangement uses TRBV15 and TRBJ2-1; unclear D gene. CDR1 is LNHNV and CDR2 is YYDKDF in the germline V gene (reference sequence). Trimming took off 0 bases at V and 4 bases at J, with 10 bases between the two ends. This CDR3 has 15 residues.

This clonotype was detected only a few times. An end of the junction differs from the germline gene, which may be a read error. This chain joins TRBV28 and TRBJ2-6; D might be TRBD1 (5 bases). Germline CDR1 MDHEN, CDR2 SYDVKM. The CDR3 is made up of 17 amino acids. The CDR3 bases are TGTGCCAGCAGCCAATTAGGGATTGTCTCTGGGGCCAAAGTCCTGACTTTC. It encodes CASSQLGIVSGAKVLTF.

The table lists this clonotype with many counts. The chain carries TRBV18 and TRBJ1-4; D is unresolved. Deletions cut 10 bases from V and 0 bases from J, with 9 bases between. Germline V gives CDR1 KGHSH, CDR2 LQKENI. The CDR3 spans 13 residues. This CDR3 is CATKETTNEKLFF. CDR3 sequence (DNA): TGTGCCACCAAGGAGACAACTAATGAAAAACTGTTTTTT. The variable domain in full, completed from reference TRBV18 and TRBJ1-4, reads NAGVMQNPRHLVRRRGQEARLRCSPMKGHSHVYWYRQLPEEGLKFMVYLQKENIIDESGMPKERFSAEFPKEGPSILRIQQVVRGDSAAYFCATKETTNEKLFFGSGTQLSVL.

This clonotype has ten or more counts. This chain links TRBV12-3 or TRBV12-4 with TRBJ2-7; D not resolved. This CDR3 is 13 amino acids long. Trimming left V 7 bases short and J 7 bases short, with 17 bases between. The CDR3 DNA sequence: TGTGCCAGCAACCTTGTGGGTTCTCGGGAGCAGTACTTC. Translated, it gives CASNLVGSREQYF.

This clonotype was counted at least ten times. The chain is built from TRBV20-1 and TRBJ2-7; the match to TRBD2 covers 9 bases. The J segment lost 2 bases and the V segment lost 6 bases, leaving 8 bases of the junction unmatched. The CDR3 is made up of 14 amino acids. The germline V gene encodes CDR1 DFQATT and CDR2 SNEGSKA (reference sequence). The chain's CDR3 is CSAGSSGVTYEQYF. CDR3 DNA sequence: TGCAGTGCCGGCTCTAGCGGGGTCACCTACGAGCAGTACTTC.

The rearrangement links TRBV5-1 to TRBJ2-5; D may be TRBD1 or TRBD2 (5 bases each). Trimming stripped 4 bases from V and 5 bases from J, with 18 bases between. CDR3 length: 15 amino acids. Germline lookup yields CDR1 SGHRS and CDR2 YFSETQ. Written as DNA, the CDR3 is TGCGCCAGCAGCCCACGGGACCGGCCCTCCGAGACCCAGTACTTC. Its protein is CASSPRDRPSETQYF.

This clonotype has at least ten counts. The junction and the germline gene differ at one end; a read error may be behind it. CDR3 region: CASSLGTSLGEPQNF. The CDR3 nucleotides are TGTGCCAGCAGTTTAGGGACATCTTTGGGGGAGCCCCAGAATTTT. This rearrangement joins TRBV12-3 or TRBV12-4 to TRBJ1-5; TRBD1 might be the D (5 bases). The CDR3 has 15 amino acids.

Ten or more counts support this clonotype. This CDR3 reads CASSPSSGGNTEAFF. CDR3 bases: TGTGCCAGCAGCCCTAGCTCGGGGGGGAACACTGAAGCTTTCTTT. This rearrangement joins TRBV7-6 to TRBJ1-1; tentative D call: TRBD1 (5 bases). Trimming took 5 bases from V and 1 from J, leaving 14 bases between them. The CDR3 consists of 15 residues. CDR1 is SGHVS and CDR2 is FNYEAQ in the germline V gene.

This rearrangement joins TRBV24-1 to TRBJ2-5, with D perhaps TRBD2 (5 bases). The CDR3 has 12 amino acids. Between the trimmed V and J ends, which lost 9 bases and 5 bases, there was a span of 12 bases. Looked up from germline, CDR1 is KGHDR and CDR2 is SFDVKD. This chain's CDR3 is CATRGSEETQYF. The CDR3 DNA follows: TGTGCCACCCGGGGTAGCGAGGAGACCCAGTACTTC.

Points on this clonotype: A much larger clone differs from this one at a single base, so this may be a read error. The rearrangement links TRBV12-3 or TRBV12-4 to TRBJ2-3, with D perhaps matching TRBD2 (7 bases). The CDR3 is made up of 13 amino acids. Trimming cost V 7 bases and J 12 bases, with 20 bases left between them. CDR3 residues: CASNLKGGAGQYF. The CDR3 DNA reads TGTGCCAGCAACCTAAAGGGGGGGGCCGGTCAGTATTTT.

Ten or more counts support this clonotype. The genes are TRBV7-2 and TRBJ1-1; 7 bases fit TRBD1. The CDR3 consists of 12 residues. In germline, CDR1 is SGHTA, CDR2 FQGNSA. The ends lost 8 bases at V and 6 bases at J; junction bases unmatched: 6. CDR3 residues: CASRTGAPEAFF. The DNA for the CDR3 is TGTGCCAGCCGGACAGGCGCCCCTGAAGCTTTCTTT.

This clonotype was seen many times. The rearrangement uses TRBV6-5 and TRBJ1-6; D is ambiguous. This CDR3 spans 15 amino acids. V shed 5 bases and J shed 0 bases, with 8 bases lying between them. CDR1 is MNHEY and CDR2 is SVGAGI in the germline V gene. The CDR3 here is CASSAESSYNSPLHF. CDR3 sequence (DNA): TGTGCCAGCAGTGCCGAGAGCTCCTATAATTCACCCCTCCACTTT.

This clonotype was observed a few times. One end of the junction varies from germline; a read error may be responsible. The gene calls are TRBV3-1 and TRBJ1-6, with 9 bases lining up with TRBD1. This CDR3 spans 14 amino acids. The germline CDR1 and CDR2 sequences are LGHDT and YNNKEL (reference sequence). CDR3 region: CASSQGGQGLPLNF. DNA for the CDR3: TGTGCCAGCAGCCAAGGGGGACAGGGTTTGCCCCTCAACTTT.

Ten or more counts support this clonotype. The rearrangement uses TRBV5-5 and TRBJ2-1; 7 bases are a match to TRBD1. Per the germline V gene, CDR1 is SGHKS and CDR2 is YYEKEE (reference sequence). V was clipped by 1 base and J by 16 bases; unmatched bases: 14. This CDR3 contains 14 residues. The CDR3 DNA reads TGTGCCAGCAGCTTGACCCAGGGCCGGGACAGCGCATTCTTC. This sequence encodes CASSLTQGRDSAFF.

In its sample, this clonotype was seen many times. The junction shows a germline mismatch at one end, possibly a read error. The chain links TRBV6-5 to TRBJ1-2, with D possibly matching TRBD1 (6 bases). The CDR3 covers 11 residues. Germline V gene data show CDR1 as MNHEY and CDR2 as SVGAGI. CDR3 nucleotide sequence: TGTGCCAGCACCGGCCAGGACAGATACCACTTC. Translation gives CASTGQDRYHF.

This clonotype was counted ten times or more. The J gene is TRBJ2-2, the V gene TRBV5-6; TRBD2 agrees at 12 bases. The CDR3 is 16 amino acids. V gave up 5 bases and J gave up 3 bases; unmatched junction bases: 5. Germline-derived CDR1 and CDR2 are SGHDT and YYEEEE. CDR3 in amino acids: CASRLWTSGDTGELFF. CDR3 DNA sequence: TGTGCCAGCAGGCTGTGGACTAGCGGGGACACCGGGGAGCTGTTTTTT. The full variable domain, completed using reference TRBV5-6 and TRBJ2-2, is DAGVTQSPTHLIKTRGQQVTLRCSPKSGHDTVSWYQQALGQGPQFIFQYYEEEERQRGNFPDRFSGHQFPNYSSELNVNALLLGDSALYLCASRLWTSGDTGELFFGEGSRLTVL.

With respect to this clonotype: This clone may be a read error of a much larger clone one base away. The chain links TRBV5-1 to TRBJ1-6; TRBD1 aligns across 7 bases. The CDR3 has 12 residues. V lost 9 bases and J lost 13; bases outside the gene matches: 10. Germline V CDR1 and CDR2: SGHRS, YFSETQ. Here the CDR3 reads CAMGQTYRPLHF. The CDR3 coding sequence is TGCGCCATGGGACAGACGTATCGCCCCCTCCACTTT. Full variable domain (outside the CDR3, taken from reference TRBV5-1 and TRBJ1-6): KAGVTQTPRYLIKTRGQQVTLSCSPISGHRSVSWYQQTPGQGLQFLFEYFSETQRNKGNFPGRFSGRQFSNSRSEMNVSTLELGDSALYLCAMGQTYRPLHFGNGTRLTVT.

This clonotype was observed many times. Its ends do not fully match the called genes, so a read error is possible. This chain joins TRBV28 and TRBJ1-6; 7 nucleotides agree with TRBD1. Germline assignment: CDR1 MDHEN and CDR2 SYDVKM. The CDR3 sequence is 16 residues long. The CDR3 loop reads CASSLARGDSNSPLNF. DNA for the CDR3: TGTGCCAGCAGTCTTGCGAGGGGGGACAGTAATTCACCCCTCAACTTT.

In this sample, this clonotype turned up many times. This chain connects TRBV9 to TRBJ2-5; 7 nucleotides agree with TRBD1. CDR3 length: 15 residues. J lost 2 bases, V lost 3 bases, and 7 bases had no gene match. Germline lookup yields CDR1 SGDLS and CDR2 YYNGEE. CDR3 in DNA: TGTGCCAGCAGCGCGACAGGGACAGTGCAAGAGACCCAGTACTTC. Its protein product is CASSATGTVQETQYF.

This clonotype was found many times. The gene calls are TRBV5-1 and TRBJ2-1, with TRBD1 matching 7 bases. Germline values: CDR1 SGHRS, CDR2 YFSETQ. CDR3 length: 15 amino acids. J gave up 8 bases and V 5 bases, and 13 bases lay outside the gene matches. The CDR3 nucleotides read TGCGCCAGCAGAACCGGGACAGCGGCTTTGGATGAGCAGTTCTTC. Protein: CASRTGTAALDEQFF.

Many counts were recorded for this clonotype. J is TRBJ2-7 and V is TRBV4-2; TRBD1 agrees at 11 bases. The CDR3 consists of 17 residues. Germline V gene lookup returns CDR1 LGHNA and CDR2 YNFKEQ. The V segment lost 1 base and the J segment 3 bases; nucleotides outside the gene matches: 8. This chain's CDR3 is CASSQGYGGTGGYEQYF. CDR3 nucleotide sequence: TGTGCCAGCAGCCAAGGTTATGGCGGGACAGGGGGCTACGAGCAGTACTTC.

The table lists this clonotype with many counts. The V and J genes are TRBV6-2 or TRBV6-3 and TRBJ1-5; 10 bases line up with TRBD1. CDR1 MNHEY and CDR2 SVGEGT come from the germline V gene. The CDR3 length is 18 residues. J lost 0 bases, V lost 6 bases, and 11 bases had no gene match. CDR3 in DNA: TGTGCCAGCAGCCAACGGAGGGACAGGGGTTATAGCAATCAGCCCCAGCATTTT. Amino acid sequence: CASSQRRDRGYSNQPQHF.

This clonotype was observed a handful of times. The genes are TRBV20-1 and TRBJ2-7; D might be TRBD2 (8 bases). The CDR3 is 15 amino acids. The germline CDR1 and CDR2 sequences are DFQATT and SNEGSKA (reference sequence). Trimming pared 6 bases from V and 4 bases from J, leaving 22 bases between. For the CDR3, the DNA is TGCAGTGCGCCGGGAGGGGGAGGGGACAGATACGAGCAGTACTTC. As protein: CSAPGGGGDRYEQYF.

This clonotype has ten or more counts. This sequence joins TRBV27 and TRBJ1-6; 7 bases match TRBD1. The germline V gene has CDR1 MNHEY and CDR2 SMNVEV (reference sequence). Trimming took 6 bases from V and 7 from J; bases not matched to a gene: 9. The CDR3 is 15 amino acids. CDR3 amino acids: CASRKTGTANSPLHF. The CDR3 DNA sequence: TGTGCCAGCAGGAAGACCGGGACAGCAAATTCACCCCTCCACTTT.

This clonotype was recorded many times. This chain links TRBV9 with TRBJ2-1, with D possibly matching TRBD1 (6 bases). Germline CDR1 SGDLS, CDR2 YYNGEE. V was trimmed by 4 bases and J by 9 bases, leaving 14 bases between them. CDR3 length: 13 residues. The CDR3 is CASSWSAGAEQFF. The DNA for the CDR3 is TGTGCCAGCAGCTGGTCGGCAGGGGCTGAGCAGTTCTTC.

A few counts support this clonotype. As DNA, the CDR3 is TGCAGCGTTAACAGGGGGCAGGGCACTGAAGCTTTCTTT. Translation: CSVNRGQGTEAFF. V usage is TRBV29-1 and J usage is TRBJ1-1; TRBD1 matches at 9 bases. Germline V gene lookup returns CDR1 SQVTM and CDR2 ANQGSEA. The length of the CDR3 is 13 residues. Germline trimming cut 5 bases from V and 4 bases from J; bases unmatched to any gene: 5.

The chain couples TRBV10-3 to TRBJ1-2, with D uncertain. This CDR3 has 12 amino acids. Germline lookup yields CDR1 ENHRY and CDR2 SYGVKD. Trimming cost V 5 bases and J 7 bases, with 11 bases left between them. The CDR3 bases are TGTGCCATCAGTAGAGACATTGGTGGCTACACCTTC. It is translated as CAISRDIGGYTF.

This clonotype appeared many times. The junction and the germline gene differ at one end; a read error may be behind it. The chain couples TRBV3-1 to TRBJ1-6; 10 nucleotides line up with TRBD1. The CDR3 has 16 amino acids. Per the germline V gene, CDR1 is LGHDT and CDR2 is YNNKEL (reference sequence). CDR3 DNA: TGTGCCAGCAGCCAAGCTAGACAGGGGGCGAATTCACCCCTCAACTTT. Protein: CASSQARQGANSPLNF.

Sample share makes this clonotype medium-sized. The CDR3 is CASSLLQSNTGELFF. The CDR3 DNA follows: TGTGCCAGCAGTTTGCTACAGTCGAACACCGGGGAGCTGTTTTTT. The chain uses TRBV28 and TRBJ2-2; D gene unclear. V was shortened by 3 bases and J by 0 bases, with 8 bases between the two germline ends. Germline CDR1 is MDHEN and CDR2 is SYDVKM. The CDR3 is 15 residues long.

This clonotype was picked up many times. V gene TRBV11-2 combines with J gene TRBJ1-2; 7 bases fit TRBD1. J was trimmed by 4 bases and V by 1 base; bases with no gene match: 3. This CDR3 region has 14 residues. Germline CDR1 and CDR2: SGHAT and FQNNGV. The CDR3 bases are TGTGCCAGCAGCTTAGCGGGACAGTCCTATGGCTACACCTTC. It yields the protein CASSLAGQSYGYTF.

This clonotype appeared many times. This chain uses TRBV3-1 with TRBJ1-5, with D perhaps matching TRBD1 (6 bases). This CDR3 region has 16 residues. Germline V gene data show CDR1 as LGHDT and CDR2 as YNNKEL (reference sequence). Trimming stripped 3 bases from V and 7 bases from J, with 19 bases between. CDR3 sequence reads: CASSQGAQGLKQPQHF. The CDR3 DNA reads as TGTGCCAGCAGCCAGGGGGCACAGGGTCTTAAACAGCCCCAGCATTTT. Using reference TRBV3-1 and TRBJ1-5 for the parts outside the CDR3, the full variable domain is DTAVSQTPKYLVTQMGNDKSIKCEQNLGHDTMYWYKQDSKKFLKIMFSYNNKELIINETVPNRFSPKSPDKAHLNLHINSLELGDSAVYFCASSQGAQGLKQPQHFGDGTRLSIL.

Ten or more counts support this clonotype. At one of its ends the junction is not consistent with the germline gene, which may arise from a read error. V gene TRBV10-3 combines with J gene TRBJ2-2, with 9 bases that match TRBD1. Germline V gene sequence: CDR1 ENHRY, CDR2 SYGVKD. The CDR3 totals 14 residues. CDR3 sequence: CAITEGQGTGELFF. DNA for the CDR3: TGTGCCATCACTGAGGGACAGGGCACCGGGGAGCTGTTTTTT.